This record looks at one TCR beta chain sequence and its context. The antigen remains undetermined. The V end lost 10 bases, the J end lost 0 bases, and 15 bases lay between the germline ends. The germline gives CDR1 MNHEY, CDR2 SVGAGI. CDR3 length equals 15 residues. This sample was included in a study of CD8+ T cells in alopecia areata. TCR sequencing used cDNA made by reverse transcription of extracted RNA. Sequencing was performed with immunoSEQ multiplex PCR; in TCRdb, only in-frame clones are kept and a portion is missing. Among 110,000 or so clones, around 55% were seen once, and the ten largest hold 20% to 25%. General study results and limits: Resident alphabeta T-cell populations of normal skin are likewise subject to sequencing in scalp samples.

The sample taken for sequencing was CD8+ T cells sorted from blood. The chain has TRBV6-5 and TRBJ1-4; possibly TRBD1 for D (6 bases). This sequence was found in a human donor in good health. CDR3 DNA: TGTGCCACCTCGGACAGATTCACAACTAATGAAAAACTGTTTTTT. It yields the protein CATSDRFTTNEKLFF.